This T cell receptor (beta chain) was identified in a study of blood T cells in healthy people across ages. The sample holds a few counts of this clonotype. A J-beta primer mix and a sample-barcoded 5' primer were used in a second PCR of roughly 6 to 11 cycles. Each of the samples gave a minimum of 2.5 million paired-end reads that contained CDR3. One entry per CDR3 protein, called by TCRdb with MiXCR from the 5' RACE reads. The profile shows about 730,000 distinct CDR3 sequences, approximately 39% of them singletons. The germline gives CDR1 SQVTM, CDR2 ANQGSEA. V was cut by 4 bases and J by 11 bases, with 14 bases left in between. The CDR3 has 11 residues.

Sequencing was performed on blood. The receptor's source is a woman aged 55-75 years in good health. The rearrangement joins TRBV29-1 to TRBJ2-5; D is perhaps TRBD1 (5 bases). CDR3 sequence reads: CSVGPRGEQYF. The CDR3 DNA is TGCAGCGTTGGGCCTAGGGGTGAGCAGTACTTC.